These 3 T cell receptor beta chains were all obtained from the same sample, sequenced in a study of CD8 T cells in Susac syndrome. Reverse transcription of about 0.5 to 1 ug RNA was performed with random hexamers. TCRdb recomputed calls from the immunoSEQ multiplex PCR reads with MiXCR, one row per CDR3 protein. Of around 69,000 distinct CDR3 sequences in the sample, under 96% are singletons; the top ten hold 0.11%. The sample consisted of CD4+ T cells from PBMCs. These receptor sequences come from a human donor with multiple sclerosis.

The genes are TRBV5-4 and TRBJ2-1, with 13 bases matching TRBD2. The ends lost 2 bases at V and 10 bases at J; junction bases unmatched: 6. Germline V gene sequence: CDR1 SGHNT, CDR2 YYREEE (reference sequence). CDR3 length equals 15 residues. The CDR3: CASSLLAGGPQEQFF. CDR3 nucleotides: TGTGCCAGCAGCTTACTAGCGGGGGGGCCCCAGGAGCAGTTCTTC.

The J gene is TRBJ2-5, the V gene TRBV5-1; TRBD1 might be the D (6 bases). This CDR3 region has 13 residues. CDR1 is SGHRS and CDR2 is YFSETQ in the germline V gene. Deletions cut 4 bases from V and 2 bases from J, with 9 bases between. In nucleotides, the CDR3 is TGCGCCAGCAGCGCAGGACAGCAAGAGACCCAGTACTTC. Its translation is CASSAGQQETQYF.

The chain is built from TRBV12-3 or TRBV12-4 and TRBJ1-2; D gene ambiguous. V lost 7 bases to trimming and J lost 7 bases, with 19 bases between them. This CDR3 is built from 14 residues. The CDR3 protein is CASTARAPRSGYTF. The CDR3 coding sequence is TGTGCCAGCACCGCAAGGGCCCCTAGGAGTGGCTACACCTTC.